This paragraph reports one T cell receptor (beta chain). Its antigen is undetermined. The UMIs carried a 6-nucleotide sample barcode, and they were added by template switching. TCRdb reprocessed the 5' RACE reads and keeps a single row for each CDR3 protein, giving no DNA. The repertoire shows just over 300,000 distinct CDR3 sequences; the top ten hold 5% to 6%. This sample stems from a study of monozygotic twins with inflammatory bowel disease. Study-level results: A distinction between different T cell subtypes was not possible.

The sequencing sample was made of blood. The sequence came from a human donor with ulcerative colitis or Crohn's disease, or a healthy co-twin of an affected twin (not recorded which).

CDR3 region: CASSREGGRVNQPQHF. The chain has TRBV11-2 and TRBJ1-5. From germline, CDR1 is SGHAT and CDR2 FQNNGV. The CDR3 is 16 amino acids.